One sample yielded the 30 T cell receptor beta chains listed below, sequenced in a study of molecular identifiers for immune sequencing clone quantification. Each CDR3 protein is one row after TCRdb ran MiXCR on the PCR reads. The data hold about half a million distinct CDR3 sequences, with about a fifth observed a single time. Sequencing was performed on naive CD8+ T cells from blood, with Jurkat cell RNA spiked in. Noted subset: FACS-sorted CD8+CD4-CCR7+CD45RA+ naive T cells. These receptors were collected from a human donor in good health. Some libraries in this study had Jurkat cell RNA spiked in.

This clonotype was seen only a few times. The chain recombines TRBV19 with TRBJ2-1; 7 bases are a match to TRBD2. The trim removed 1 base at V and 4 bases at J, leaving 4 bases unmatched. Germline V gene data show CDR1 as LNHDA and CDR2 as SQIVND (reference sequence). This CDR3 is built from 15 residues. This CDR3 reads CASSIGTSEYNEQFF. The CDR3 nucleotides read TGTGCCAGTAGTATAGGTACTAGCGAGTACAATGAGCAGTTCTTC. Full variable domain (outside the CDR3, taken from reference TRBV19 and TRBJ2-1): DGGITQSPKYLFRKEGQNVTLSCEQNLNHDAMYWYRQDPGQGLRLIYYSQIVNDFQKGDIAEGYSVSREKKESFPLTVTSAQKNPTAFYLCASSIGTSEYNEQFFGPGTRLTVL.

The chain's CDR3 is CASRNGAGSTDTQYF. CDR3 sequence (DNA): TGTGCCAGCAGAAACGGGGCCGGTAGCACAGATACGCAGTATTTT. The chain combines TRBV12-3 or TRBV12-4 with TRBJ2-3, with D possibly called TRBD1 or TRBD2 (5 bases each). V lost 6 bases and J 0 bases, leaving 13 bases between the germline ends. CDR3 length: 15 residues.

About this clonotype: Possible read error: a much larger clone is one base away. This chain joins TRBV7-9 and TRBJ2-5, with 9 nucleotides matching TRBD2. The CDR3 is made up of 14 amino acids. In germline, CDR1 is SEHNR, CDR2 FQNEAQ (reference sequence). This CDR3 is CASRAGGFQEAQYF. CDR3 sequence (DNA): TGTGCCAGCCGGGCGGGGGGGTTCCAAGAGGCCCAGTACTTC.

This clonotype was seen repeatedly, ten times or more. This CDR3 reads CASSSTGTDAPQHF. The CDR3 nucleotides read TGTGCCAGCAGTTCTACCGGGACAGATGCGCCCCAGCATTTT. This rearrangement joins TRBV27 to TRBJ1-5, with 7 bases that match TRBD1. The germline V gene has CDR1 MNHEY and CDR2 SMNVEV (reference sequence). With 4 bases clipped from V and 9 bases from J, the junction kept 9 bases outside the gene matches. The CDR3 runs 14 residues.

This clonotype was recorded at least ten times. The chain employs TRBV6-5 and TRBJ1-1; D gene ambiguous. Trimming removed 4 bases from V and 7 bases from J, with 10 bases in between. Germline loops: CDR1 MNHEY, CDR2 SVGAGI. The CDR3 loop spans 12 amino acids. In DNA form, the CDR3 reads TGTGCCAGCAGTTGGGGTGTGGGTGAAGCTTTCTTT. This encodes CASSWGVGEAFF.

This chain uses TRBV5-1 with TRBJ2-2, with 8 bases fitting TRBD1. J lost 3 bases, V lost 4 bases, and 8 bases had no gene match. Germline V gene data show CDR1 as SGHRS and CDR2 as YFSETQ. This CDR3 region has 16 residues. The CDR3 here is CASSPTDRAHTGELFF. Written as DNA, the CDR3 is TGCGCCAGCAGCCCCACGGACAGGGCGCACACCGGGGAGCTGTTTTTT.

In this sample, this clonotype turned up a few times. This sequence joins TRBV7-9 and TRBJ1-1; TRBD1 agrees at 9 bases. There are 15 residues in the CDR3. The junction had 5 bases not matched to a gene; V was cut back by 5 bases and J by 1 base. Looked up from germline, CDR1 is SEHNR and CDR2 is FQNEAQ (reference sequence). This CDR3 reads CASSLRTGANTEAFF. CDR3 in DNA: TGTGCCAGCAGCCTACGGACAGGGGCGAACACTGAAGCTTTCTTT.

The V and J genes are TRBV6-5 and TRBJ2-3, with TRBD2 matching 10 bases. The CDR3 covers 15 residues. Per the germline V gene, CDR1 is MNHEY and CDR2 is SVGAGI. The J segment lost 6 bases and the V segment lost 7 bases, leaving 10 bases of the junction unmatched. The CDR3, as DNA: TGTGCCAGCAATCTACTAGCGGGGATGGGGGATACGCAGTATTTT. As protein: CASNLLAGMGDTQYF.

The genes are TRBV6-6 and TRBJ2-7; D is possibly TRBD2 (6 bases). Germline CDR1 reads MNHNY; CDR2 reads SVGAGI (reference sequence). The V end lost 7 bases, the J end lost 5 bases, and 12 bases lay between the germline ends. The CDR3 runs 12 residues. The CDR3 protein is CASTGSGDEQYF. The CDR3 nucleotides read TGTGCCAGCACGGGGTCGGGAGACGAGCAGTACTTC.

This clonotype has a handful of counts. This rearrangement joins TRBV20-1 to TRBJ2-7; the D is unclear. The CDR3 loop spans 16 amino acids. Germline loops: CDR1 DFQATT, CDR2 SNEGSKA (reference sequence). Trimming pared 6 bases from V and 0 bases from J, leaving 21 bases between. CDR3 nucleotide sequence: TGCAGTGCCCCACCCCCAGGCGGAGTGCCCTCCTACGAGCAGTACTTC. Amino acids: CSAPPPGGVPSYEQYF.

Details on this clonotype: This could be a read error, since a much larger clone is one nucleotide away. The DNA is omitted, as the CDR3 cannot be located on it reliably, and the CDR3 follows TCRdb's listing. The V call is TRBV10-1, the J call TRBJ2-7. The CDR3 numbers 12 amino acids, ends counted. The germline V gene encodes CDR1 WNHNN and CDR2 SYGVQD (reference sequence). The CDR3 reads CASCGSTYEQYF.

This clonotype was observed at least ten times. The V and J genes are TRBV7-2 and TRBJ1-1, with D tentatively TRBD1 (6 bases). The length of the CDR3 is 16 residues. The germline V gene encodes CDR1 SGHTA and CDR2 FQGNSA. V was pared by 5 bases and J by 5 bases, with 21 bases between. This CDR3 reads CASSIPDSHPLTEAFF. The CDR3 DNA is TGTGCCAGCAGCATACCGGACAGCCATCCGTTGACTGAAGCTTTCTTT.

For this clonotype: The germline gene is not matched at one end of the junction; a read error may be the cause. The V gene is TRBV27, the J gene TRBJ1-1; perhaps TRBD1 as D (6 bases). This CDR3 is 15 amino acids long. Germline CDR1 MNHEY, CDR2 SMNVEV (reference sequence). The CDR3 bases are TGTGCCAGCCGTCAAGGAGGGGGACGGAACACTGAAGCTCTCTTT. It yields the protein CASRQGGGRNTEALF.

About this clonotype: A read error may be the cause here, since a much bigger clone is one base away. The chain recombines TRBV4-3 with TRBJ2-5; 11 bases fit TRBD2. This CDR3 has 17 amino acids. Per germline, CDR1 LGHNA and CDR2 YSLEER. In nucleotides, the CDR3 is TGCGCCAGCAGCCAAGAAGGAGCTAGCGGGAGGATAGAGACCCGGTACTTC. Protein product: CASSQEGASGRIETRYF.

To note about this clonotype: Here the CDR3 omits its conserved ending phenylalanine or tryptophan, so a read error is the likely source. No DNA is shown, since the ends of the CDR3 on it are uncertain; the CDR3 is the one TCRdb lists. The chain uses TRBV29-1 and TRBJ2-7; the D call in the table, TRBD1, was not verified against the DNA. The CDR3 region is 13 residues in length, termini included. Germline-derived CDR1 and CDR2 are SQVTM and ANQGSEA. The CDR3: CSVDRRGGGEQCL.

This clonotype has a handful of counts. The chain has TRBV6-2 or TRBV6-3 and TRBJ2-7; weak D call: TRBD1 (5 bases). Germline V gene lookup returns CDR1 MNHEY and CDR2 SVGEGT. This CDR3 spans 13 amino acids. The V end lost 4 bases, the J end lost 5 bases, and 12 bases lay between the germline ends. CDR3 sequence reads: CASSFQGRHEQYF. The CDR3 nucleotides read TGTGCCAGCAGTTTTCAGGGTCGCCACGAGCAGTACTTC.

As concerns this clonotype: A read error may produce the germline difference seen at one junction end. The chain has TRBV4-1 and TRBJ2-7; D not resolved. CDR3 length equals 13 residues. Germline-derived CDR1 and CDR2 are MGHRA and YSYEKL. The CDR3 nucleotides read TGCGCCAGCAGCCAAGGCCTGGGGTACGGGCAGTACTTC. This translates into CASSQGLGYGQYF.

This clonotype was seen repeatedly, ten times or more. This chain links TRBV20-1 with TRBJ2-3, with 9 bases aligning to TRBD2. The germline gives CDR1 DFQATT, CDR2 SNEGSKA (reference sequence). The trim removed 1 base at V and 2 bases at J, leaving 7 bases unmatched. The length of the CDR3 is 16 residues. The CDR3 DNA is TGCAGTGCTAGAGGCCCCCAGCGGGGGGCCACAGATACGCAGTATTTT. This translates into CSARGPQRGATDTQYF.

The chain recombines TRBV19 with TRBJ2-1; TRBD2 matches 7 bases. CDR3 length: 16 residues. The junction had 10 bases not matched to a gene; V was cut back by 5 bases and J by 3 bases. Germline-derived CDR1 and CDR2 are LNHDA and SQIVND (reference sequence). CDR3: CASSPASGGIYNEQFF. The CDR3 coding sequence is TGTGCCAGTAGTCCTGCTAGCGGAGGGATCTACAATGAGCAGTTCTTC.

This clonotype was picked up many times. This rearrangement joins TRBV6-6 to TRBJ2-7; TRBD1 aligns across 7 bases. Germline CDR1 is MNHNY and CDR2 is SVGAGI (reference sequence). The CDR3 contains 14 residues. V trimming: 7 bases; J trimming: 5 bases; junction bases outside the gene matches: 11. The CDR3 loop is CASNPETGIDEQYF. CDR3 sequence (DNA): TGTGCCAGCAACCCGGAGACAGGGATCGACGAGCAGTACTTC.

In its sample, this clonotype was seen many times. V usage is TRBV29-1 and J usage is TRBJ2-3; D possibly uses TRBD1 or TRBD2 (5 bases each). Germline assignment: CDR1 SQVTM and CDR2 ANQGSEA. The CDR3 extends over 14 amino acids. The CDR3 DNA reads as TGCAGTTATTACGGGGCCCCCAGCACAGATACGCAGTATTTT. Protein sequence: CSYYGAPSTDTQYF.

This clonotype showed up many times. The rearrangement links TRBV4-3 to TRBJ1-1, with D perhaps matching TRBD1 (6 bases). In germline, CDR1 is LGHNA, CDR2 YSLEER. V lost 0 bases, J lost 2 bases, and 10 bases lay in between. The CDR3 sequence is 15 residues long. The CDR3 bases are TGCGCCAGCAGCCAAGAATGGGGGCTAAACACTGAAGCTTTCTTT. The encoded protein is CASSQEWGLNTEAFF.

This clonotype was observed at least ten times. The chain joins TRBV5-1 to TRBJ2-3, with D possibly TRBD2 on 5 matching bases. CDR1 and CDR2 from the germline V gene are SGHRS and YFSETQ. Trimming removed 0 bases at V and 6 bases at J, with 8 bases between. CDR3 length: 13 amino acids. The CDR3 nucleotides read TGCGCCAGCAGCTTGGGAGGGTCGGATACGCAGTATTTT. Protein sequence: CASSLGGSDTQYF.

This clonotype showed up just a few times. This chain joins TRBV4-1 and TRBJ2-7, with D perhaps assigned TRBD1 or TRBD2 (5 bases each). This CDR3 has 15 amino acids. Trimming removed 2 bases from V and 3 bases from J, with 14 bases in between. Germline-derived CDR1 and CDR2 are MGHRA and YSYEKL. CDR3 amino acids: CASSQLPGTFYEQYF. The CDR3 DNA is TGCGCCAGCAGCCAACTCCCCGGGACCTTCTACGAGCAGTACTTC.

The V and J genes are TRBV12-3 or TRBV12-4 and TRBJ2-3, with D possibly TRBD2 on 6 matching bases. Trimming cost V 1 base and J 6 bases, with 20 bases left between them. The CDR3 is 17 residues long. CDR3 in amino acids: CASSLDGGGPVRDTQYF. The CDR3 nucleotides read TGTGCCAGCAGTTTAGACGGCGGAGGGCCCGTCAGGGATACGCAGTATTTT.

Concerning this clonotype: A read error may explain this, as a much larger clone is one base away. The V and J genes are TRBV20-1 and TRBJ2-5; D possibly matches TRBD1 or TRBD2 (7 bases each). CDR1 DFQATT and CDR2 SNEGSKA come from the germline V gene (reference sequence). V was shortened by 4 bases and J by 9 bases, with 24 bases between the two germline ends. The CDR3 spans 15 residues. The CDR3 is CSAKIQGGSLRAQYF. CDR3 sequence (DNA): TGCAGTGCTAAAATCCAGGGGGGGTCCCTAAGGGCCCAGTACTTC.

In its sample, this clonotype was seen many times. This chain joins TRBV28 and TRBJ2-3; the D gene is possibly TRBD2 (6 bases). The CDR3 totals 20 residues. The germline gives CDR1 MDHEN, CDR2 SYDVKM. The V and J ends lost 5 bases and 0 bases respectively, with 27 bases between them. CDR3 amino acids: CASSPGGYAGSRHSTDTQYF. In DNA form, the CDR3 reads TGTGCCAGCAGTCCGGGTGGTTATGCGGGAAGCCGCCACAGCACAGATACGCAGTATTTT.

This clonotype was recorded a few times. This chain links TRBV29-1 with TRBJ1-2; D gene ambiguous. Germline values: CDR1 SQVTM, CDR2 ANQGSEA. The CDR3 extends over 13 amino acids. V lost 4 bases to trimming and J lost 3 bases, with 12 bases between them. CDR3 nucleotides: TGCAGCGTTGTTCCGGGATCTCACTATGGCTACACCTTC. Its protein is CSVVPGSHYGYTF.

This clonotype came up a few times. J is TRBJ2-5 and V is TRBV4-3; D not certain. Trimming took 0 bases from V and 5 from J, leaving 13 bases between them. CDR3 length equals 15 residues. Germline V lookup: CDR1 LGHNA, CDR2 YSLEER. CDR3 DNA sequence: TGCGCCAGCAGCCAAGACTATAGCTGCCACGAGACCCAGTACTTC. Encoded protein: CASSQDYSCHETQYF.

The sample holds one count of this clonotype. A clone one base away is much larger, so this may be a read error. The conserved phenylalanine or tryptophan is not found at the CDR3 terminus, so this likely reflects a read error. The CDR3 DNA reads TGTGCCAGCAGCTTAACGACAGAAGGCCAGCCCCAGCATCTT. This gives the protein CASSLTTEGQPQHL. The chain carries TRBV7-6 and TRBJ1-5, with D perhaps TRBD1 (5 bases). Germline V CDR1 and CDR2: SGHVS, FNYEAQ. V lost 2 bases, J lost 7 bases, and 12 bases lay in between. CDR3 length: 14 residues.